The rows below give T cell receptor beta chains drawn from one sample of a study of blood T cell repertoires in COVID-19. Only in-frame clones appear in the TCRdb table, and some are missing; sequencing was by immunoSEQ multiplex PCR. This sample has fewer than 200,000 clones; 75% to 85% occur once, and the top ten carry 9.5% to 15%. Sequencing used peripheral blood. All receptors come from a woman aged 80 or older with COVID-19, enrolled during active disease. CDR3s include the opening cysteine and the closing phenylalanine or tryptophan. D genes are given only for firm matches. Size values are once, few and many counts, or a class for expanded clones, and some rows have none.

TRBV19,TRBJ2-1,TRBD1,few,TGTGCCAGTAGTGTTCCTTACGCAGGGGGCGCATACAATGAGCAGTTCTTC,CASSVPYAGGAYNEQFF
TRBV19,TRBJ2-1,TRBD2,.,TGTGCCAGTGGACGGACTAGCGGGAGTCGGAGAGGTGAGCAGTTCTTC,CASGRTSGSRRGEQFF
TRBV7-8,TRBJ2-5,.,.,TGTGCCAGCAGCTTCGGGGGAGAGACCCAGTACTTC,CASSFGGETQYF
TRBV19,TRBJ2-1,TRBD2,.,TGTGCCAGTAGTATAGAAGGGCTAGCGGGAGGACGGAATGAGCAGTTCTTC,CASSIEGLAGGRNEQFF
TRBV5-6,TRBJ1-1,TRBD1,.,TGTGCCAGCAGCGCCAGGGGGTGGGACACTGAAGCTTTCTTT,CASSARGWDTEAFF
TRBV28,TRBJ2-4,TRBD1,.,TGTGCCAGCAGAGCAGGGGGAAATGCCAAAAACATTCAGTACTTC,CASRAGGNAKNIQYF
TRBV7-9,TRBJ2-7,TRBD2,.,TGTGCCAGCAGCTCACCAGCGGGAGGCCACTCCTACGAGCAGTACTTC,CASSSPAGGHSYEQYF
TRBV19,TRBJ2-2,.,.,TGTGCCAGTAGTATATATGGCAGAGGGCCCGGGGAGCTGTTTTTT,CASSIYGRGPGELFF
TRBV19,TRBJ1-2,TRBD1,.,TGTGCCAGTAGTATACCCCCAGGGGGCTATGGCTACACCTTC,CASSIPPGGYGYTF
TRBV5-1,TRBJ1-4,.,.,TGCGCCAGCAGCCTTGGGACACCAGAAAAACTGTTTTTT,CASSLGTPEKLFF
TRBV19,TRBJ1-6,.,.,TGTGCCAGTAGGGCCCGGGGGGGGCAGAATTCACCCCTCCACTTT,CASRARGGQNSPLHF
TRBV4-1,TRBJ1-4,.,.,TGCGCCAGCAGCCTCCGTATTGATGAAAAACTGTTTTTT,CASSLRIDEKLFF
TRBV11-2,TRBJ1-1,.,once,TGTGCCAGCAGCACAGGACAAGGAGCTTTCTTT,CASSTGQGAFF
TRBV19,TRBJ1-4,.,.,TGTGCCAGTAGTGAGGCGGGGACTAATGAAAAACTGTTTTTT,CASSEAGTNEKLFF
TRBV7-9,TRBJ2-3,.,.,TGTGCCAGCAGTTATATAACAGATACGCAGTATTTT,CASSYITDTQYF
TRBV11-2,TRBJ1-3,.,.,TGTGCCAGCAGCTTATTACAAGGAAACACCATATATTTT,CASSLLQGNTIYF
TRBV7-8,TRBJ2-7,.,.,TGTGCCAGCAGCCTACTGGGGCAGAGCCCCTACTACGAGCAGTACTTC,CASSLLGQSPYYEQYF
TRBV7-2,TRBJ1-1,.,.,TGTGCCAGCAGCTTAGAACAGGGTTACACTGAAGCTTTCTTT,CASSLEQGYTEAFF
TRBV21-1,TRBJ2-1,.,few,TGTGCCAGCACCCGCGGGGTTCCCTACAATGAGCAGTTCTTC,CASTRGVPYNEQFF
TRBV5-4,TRBJ2-1,TRBD1,few,TGTGCCAGCAGCTTCCTGGACAGGAAGCAGTTCTTC,CASSFLDRKQFF
TRBV10-3,TRBJ2-3,TRBD2,.,TGTGCCATCAGTGAAAAGGCGGGAGTTGGAGATACGCAGTATTTT,CAISEKAGVGDTQYF
TRBV7-9,TRBJ1-5,.,.,TGTGCCAGCAGCGTACAGGCTCAGCCCCAGCATTTT,CASSVQAQPQHF
TRBV7-2,TRBJ2-1,TRBD2,.,TGTGCCAGCACCCGGGGGGGGTCCTACAATGAGCAGTTCTTC,CASTRGGSYNEQFF
TRBV11-2,TRBJ2-1,TRBD2,once,TGTGCCAGCAGCCTCTTCATACTAGCGGGAGGGCCTGGTGAGCAGTTCTTC,CASSLFILAGGPGEQFF
TRBV11-2,TRBJ2-7,.,.,TGTGCCAGCAGCTTCACAGCTAAGGTCACCTACGAGCAGTACTTC,CASSFTAKVTYEQYF
TRBV9,TRBJ1-2,.,.,TGTGCCAGCAGGGCATCATCAGGCGCCTATGGCTACACCTTC,CASRASSGAYGYTF
TRBV7-8,TRBJ2-7,TRBD2,few,TGTGCCAGCAGCTTGGGGGTTAGCGGGAGCCTCTACGAGCAGTACTTC,CASSLGVSGSLYEQYF
TRBV4-1,TRBJ2-7,.,.,TGCGCCAGCAGCCAATGGGGGGGCAACGAGCAGTACTTC,CASSQWGGNEQYF
TRBV10-3,TRBJ2-1,.,once,TGTGCCATCAGTGCAGCGTCGGCGTACAATGAGCAGTTCTTC,CAISAASAYNEQFF
TRBV19,TRBJ1-2,TRBD1,.,TGTGCCAGTAGAGAGGAGCAGGGGGACACTCCCCGACTTAACTATGGCTACACCTTC,CASREEQGDTPRLNYGYTF
TRBV21-1,TRBJ1-4,.,.,TGTGCCAGCAGCAAAGAGGATAGGGAGGTTAATGAAAAACTGTTTTTT,CASSKEDREVNEKLFF
TRBV5-8,TRBJ2-2,.,.,TGTGCCAGCAGCCGCCATGAGACCGGGGAGCTGTTTTTT,CASSRHETGELFF
TRBV7-9,TRBJ2-2,.,.,TGTGCCAGCAGCTTAGTCATCGGGGAGCTGTTTTTT,CASSLVIGELFF
TRBV13,TRBJ2-7,.,.,TGTGCCAGCAGCTTAGGACCGCAGGGGGGCTACGAGCAGTACTTC,CASSLGPQGGYEQYF
TRBV7-2,TRBJ2-7,.,.,TGTGCCAGCAGCTTAGCGGGGGGTAGCTCCTACGAGCAGTACTTC,CASSLAGGSSYEQYF
TRBV5-5,TRBJ2-5,TRBD1,.,TGTGCCAGCAGCTTGGGGACAGGGGCCTGGGAGACCCAGTACTTC,CASSLGTGAWETQYF
TRBV7-8,TRBJ2-7,.,.,TGTGCCAGCAGCTTAGGTAGAGGGAACGAGCAGTACTTC,CASSLGRGNEQYF
TRBV4-3,TRBJ2-7,.,.,TGCGCCAGCAGCCCCTTCGGAGGGAGTTCCTACGAGCAGTACTTC,CASSPFGGSSYEQYF
TRBV4-2,TRBJ1-3,.,.,TGTGCCAGCAGCCAAGCGAGGGTCTCTGGAAACACCATATATTTT,CASSQARVSGNTIYF
TRBV5-5,TRBJ1-1,.,many,TGTGCCAGCAGCTTCTACAGGGTGAACACTGAAGCTTTCTTT,CASSFYRVNTEAFF
TRBV7-9,TRBJ1-2,.,.,TGTGCCAGCAGCTTGGGGGGGTTTTCACCCTATGGCTACACCTTC,CASSLGGFSPYGYTF